This TCR beta chain appears in the sequencing data of a study of T cells in Graves' hyperthyroidism and ophthalmopathy. Amplified regions were TCR beta CDR3 sequences from RNA transcripts. A first-round RT-PCR of the TCR CDR3 used the HTBI primer set. TCRdb reprocessed the multiplex PCR reads via MiXCR and lists one record per CDR3 protein. The data contain roughly 750,000 distinct CDR3 sequences, roughly 15% of them singletons. Of note for this clonotype: Its matching antigen is unknown.

Germline CDR1 is KGHDR and CDR2 is SFDVKD. Deletions cut 4 bases from V and 3 bases from J, with 37 bases between. The CDR3 is 23 residues long. Findings of the study overall: Most expanded thyroid clonotypes above 0.001 recurred in blood. Median prediction lead before ophthalmopathy onset was 5 to 7.5 months with the model.

This TCR derives from a man between 18 and 35 years old with Graves' hyperthyroidism. The chain recombines TRBV24-1 with TRBJ2-3; D may be TRBD2 (6 bases). The sample taken for sequencing was blood. CDR3 sequence (DNA): TGTGCCACCAGTGACCCCTCAACTTCCCCTGGAGGGCAACAGACTTCTTTTACAGATACGCAGTATTTT. Amino acids: CATSDPSTSPGGQQTSFTDTQYF.